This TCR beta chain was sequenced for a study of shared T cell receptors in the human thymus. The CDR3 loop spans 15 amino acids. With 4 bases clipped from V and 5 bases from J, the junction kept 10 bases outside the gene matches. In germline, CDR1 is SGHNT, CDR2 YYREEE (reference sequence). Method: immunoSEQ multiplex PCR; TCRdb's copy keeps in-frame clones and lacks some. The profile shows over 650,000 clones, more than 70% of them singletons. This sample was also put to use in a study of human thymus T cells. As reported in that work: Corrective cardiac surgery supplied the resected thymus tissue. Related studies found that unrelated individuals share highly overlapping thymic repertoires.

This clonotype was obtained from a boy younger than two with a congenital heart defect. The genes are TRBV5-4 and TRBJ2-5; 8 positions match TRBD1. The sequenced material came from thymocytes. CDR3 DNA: TGTGCCAGCAGCGAAAAGGACAGGGTAAGGGAGACCCAGTACTTC. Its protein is CASSEKDRVRETQYF.